These T cell receptor beta chains were read from a single sample in a study of cytomegalovirus exposure and HLA in healthy donors. Repertoires were generated with immunoSEQ multiplex PCR, while TCRdb's copy carries only in-frame clones and drops some. The sample consists of 120,000 or so clones, 70% to 85% of them appearing once. The sample comprised PBMCs. The receptor source for this set is a woman between 45 and 65 years old in good health and CMV-seronegative. CDR3s include the opening cysteine and the closing phenylalanine or tryptophan. The D gene is left open where the match is weak. Size values are once, few and many counts, or a class for expanded clones, and some rows have none.

clone size,J gene,V gene,D gene,CDR3 DNA,CDR3 protein
NA,TRBJ1-2,TRBV19,NA,TGTGCCAGTAGTATCGGCCAGGGGATTCGCTACACCTTC,CASSIGQGIRYTF
NA,TRBJ1-2,TRBV7-9,NA,TGTGCCACGGGGGGGATTTACTCCTATGGCTACACCTTC,CATGGIYSYGYTF
many,TRBJ1-2,TRBV11-2,TRBD1,TGTGCCAGCAGCCTTGGGACAGGGGATGGCTACACCTTC,CASSLGTGDGYTF
NA,TRBJ2-4,TRBV28,NA,TGTGCCAGCAGTTTCGGGAACATTCAGTACTTC,CASSFGNIQYF
NA,TRBJ2-7,TRBV9,TRBD1,TGTGCCAGCAGCCTCGGACAGGGGTCCTACGAGCAGTACTTC,CASSLGQGSYEQYF
few,TRBJ2-3,TRBV6-6,NA,TGTGCCAGCAGTTACTCCCGCGGCACGGATACGCAGTATTTT,CASSYSRGTDTQYF
NA,TRBJ1-5,TRBV7-6,TRBD1,TGTGCCAGCAGCTTTGGGACAGGGGATAGCAATCAGCCCCAGCATTTT,CASSFGTGDSNQPQHF
few,TRBJ2-3,TRBV2,TRBD2,TGTGCCAGCAGTGAAGAACTAGCGGGTTATACGCAGTATTTT,CASSEELAGYTQYF
few,TRBJ1-2,TRBV10-3,NA,TGTGCCATCAGTGAGGGCCAGGGCGGTTACTATGGCTACACCTTC,CAISEGQGGYYGYTF
NA,TRBJ1-4,TRBV28,NA,TGTGCCAGCAGTTCCATTGATGAAAAACTGTTTTTT,CASSSIDEKLFF
NA,TRBJ2-7,TRBV5-4,TRBD1,TGTGCCAGCAGCTTGGCCGGACAGGACCCCACCTACGAGCAGTACTTC,CASSLAGQDPTYEQYF
NA,TRBJ2-2,TRBV18,NA,TGTGCCAGCTCACCACAGGGGCGCACCGGGGAGCTGTTTTTT,CASSPQGRTGELFF
NA,TRBJ2-7,TRBV4-3,NA,TGCGCCAGCAGCCAAGGGACAGACGGCGACGAGCAGTACTTC,CASSQGTDGDEQYF
NA,TRBJ2-2,TRBV4-3,NA,TGCGCCAGCAGCCAAGATAGGGGTTACGGGGAGCTGTTTTTT,CASSQDRGYGELFF
few,TRBJ2-1,TRBV4-3,TRBD2,TGCGCCAGCAGCCAACTACTAGCGGGGCACAACAATGAGCAGTTCTTC,CASSQLLAGHNNEQFF
NA,TRBJ1-1,TRBV28,NA,TGTGCCAGCAGTCCTCCGACAGACCTCACTGAAGCTTTCTTT,CASSPPTDLTEAFF
NA,TRBJ2-1,TRBV28,TRBD2,TGTGCCAGCCGCGGAGGGACTAGTGTATACAATGAGCAGTTCTTC,CASRGGTSVYNEQFF
NA,TRBJ1-5,TRBV7-8,TRBD1,TGTGCCAGCAGCTACCGACAGGGTCGTCAGCCCCAGCATTTT,CASSYRQGRQPQHF
NA,TRBJ2-2,TRBV5-4,TRBD2,TGTGCCAGCAGCTTGAGGCCGCTAGCGGGGTTCACCGGGGAGCTGTTTTTT,CASSLRPLAGFTGELFF
NA,TRBJ2-7,TRBV7-9,TRBD1,TGTTCCAGCAGCTTAGGACAGGGGTGGTACGAGCAGTACTTC,CSSSLGQGWYEQYF
NA,TRBJ1-2,TRBV6-5,NA,TGTGCCAGCAGCTACAACAGGGCGGGCTCTAACTATGGCTACACCTTC,CASSYNRAGSNYGYTF
once,TRBJ1-5,TRBV5-5,NA,TGTGCCAGCAGCTCGAGGCGGAACCGGGATCAGCCCCAGCATTTT,CASSSRRNRDQPQHF
NA,TRBJ2-7,TRBV11-3,TRBD2,TGTGCCAGCAGCTCGCGGGGGGCTTACGAGCAGTACTTC,CASSSRGAYEQYF
NA,TRBJ2-7,TRBV9,TRBD2,TGTGCCAGCAGCGTGGGACTAGCGGAAAACTCCTACGAGCAGTACTTC,CASSVGLAENSYEQYF
NA,TRBJ2-1,TRBV5-3,TRBD2,TGTGCCTTAAGACTAGCCCAAAACAATGAGCAGTTCTTC,CALRLAQNNEQFF
NA,TRBJ2-1,TRBV6-5,NA,TGTGCCAGCAGCCCAGGACTTTACAATGAGCAGTTCTTC,CASSPGLYNEQFF